Listed below are T cell receptor beta chains from one sample, sequenced in a study of CD4 T cells in relation to SARS-CoV-2 and coronaviruses. TCRdb's table, derived via immunoSEQ multiplex PCR, lists solely in-frame clones and lacks some. The table has roughly 20,000 clones, over 70% seen once. Their recognized antigens are unknown. The specimen was CD4+ T cells from PBMCs, cultured in vitro. These receptors all stem from a human donor in good health. CDR3s include the opening cysteine and the closing phenylalanine or tryptophan. Clone size is stated in some rows and not others, as once, few, many or a class when expanded.

v_call clone_size cdr3_aa
TRBV5-1 - CASSLETGQHYSPLHF
TRBV7-3 medium-sized CASSPGAAYNEQFF
TRBV9 - CASSVEGGSMETQYF
TRBV5-6 - CASSFQTGGAFGYTF
TRBV11-2 - CASSPVTGENTEAFF
TRBV10-3 - CAIRGREATGELFF
TRBV7-9 once CASTYVTRTSGSYEQYF
TRBV6-2/TRBV6-3 - CASSYPHRLAGFAYEQYF
TRBV7-2 - CASSGRLAGAGPTDTQYF
TRBV25-1 - CASSEGSGQNYGYTF
TRBV7-9 - CASSSYLNRQETQYF
TRBV9 once CASSTRDRKQETQYF
TRBV9 - CASSRQGPTDTQYF
TRBV4-3 few CASSLSTGVGEKLFF
TRBV19 - CASSDRTSGNIQYF
TRBV4-3 - CASSREGQGARGYTF
TRBV27 - CASSHELMSNEQFF
TRBV18 - CASSRTRTGGNTEAFF
TRBV6-1 few CASSDREGNEQFF
TRBV7-2 few CASSLGLAGYNEQFF
TRBV24-1 once CATSSIITQFF
TRBV6-1 - CASSERQGVDTQYF
TRBV6-5 once CASSYAPGQGEREQYF
TRBV18 - CASSPGGRWADRGGEQYF
TRBV27 - CASSTRPGGTEAFF
TRBV7-2 - CASSRLGNQPQHF
TRBV7-2 medium-sized CASSLEGDWNQPQHF
TRBV5-1 - CASSTGPGNEQYF
TRBV7-9 few CASSVAGGDETQYF
TRBV7-8 few CASSLNAGTSGSTKANEQFF
TRBV30 - CAWSGHDNQPQHF
TRBV7-7 few CAREPEGYTF
TRBV10-3 - CAISESGYEQYF
TRBV13 - CASSLGRDGFGSNQPQHF
TRBV19 - CATRFSGELFF
TRBV10-3 - CAISEGEWTGGSGELFF
TRBV7-2 - CASSPGGGGGYTF
TRBV2 - CASSATVVNYGYTF
TRBV30 once CAWSVWGTRSGNTIYF
TRBV5-1 few CASSLDGTLSTDTQYF
TRBV11-2 - CASTTGGASTDTQYF
TRBV10-3 few CAISESQSNNSPLHF
TRBV6-5 once CASSYSTGVRGYTF
TRBV28 - CASMGGTGGAYNEQFF
TRBV5-4 few CASSYRGGYTF
TRBV5-1 few CASSLRGQGAGNTEAFF